These T cell receptor beta chains were read from a single sample in a study of T cell changes during pregnancy in multiple sclerosis. Using immunoSEQ multiplex PCR, the repertoire was profiled, and TCRdb retains in-frame clones only, with some absent. This sample has approximately 65,000 clones; approximately 91% occur once, and the top ten carry 0.6% to 0.9%. Specimen: CD4+ T cells from peripheral blood mononuclear cells, collected in the first trimester of pregnancy. The source is a female donor with multiple sclerosis, enrolled in a pregnancy study. Each CDR3 is given with its conserved first and last residue. Each record gives: V gene, J gene, D gene, clone size, CDR3 DNA, CDR3 protein. A D gene is named only where the DNA matches it firmly. For some rows the clone size is stated as once, few or many, or as a class when expanded; others skip it.

V gene: TRBV9; J gene: TRBJ2-3; D gene: TRBD1; clone size: .; CDR3 DNA: TGTGCCAGCAGCGTAGTAGGACAGGCGAGCACAGATACGCAGTATTTT; CDR3 protein: CASSVVGQASTDTQYF
V gene: TRBV6-5; J gene: TRBJ2-7; D gene: TRBD1; clone size: .; CDR3 DNA: TGTGCCAGCAGTTACATAGGACAGGGAGGAGAAGAGCAGTACTTC; CDR3 protein: CASSYIGQGGEEQYF
V gene: TRBV7-3; J gene: TRBJ2-3; D gene: .; clone size: .; CDR3 DNA: TGTGCCAGCAGCTTAACTCGGGGGACAGATACGCAGTATTTT; CDR3 protein: CASSLTRGTDTQYF
V gene: TRBV7-2; J gene: TRBJ2-3; D gene: TRBD2; clone size: once; CDR3 DNA: TGTGCCAGCAGCTCGGGGGGGTCAGATACGCAGTATTTT; CDR3 protein: CASSSGGSDTQYF
V gene: TRBV7-9; J gene: TRBJ2-7; D gene: TRBD1; clone size: .; CDR3 DNA: TGTGCCAGCAGCTCTGACAGGGGGCGTTTTCACGAGCAGTACTTC; CDR3 protein: CASSSDRGRFHEQYF
V gene: TRBV6-5; J gene: TRBJ2-1; D gene: TRBD2; clone size: .; CDR3 DNA: TGTGCCAGCAGGGACAGACTAGCGGGGGGGCACGAGCAGTTCTTC; CDR3 protein: CASRDRLAGGHEQFF
V gene: TRBV28; J gene: TRBJ1-2; D gene: TRBD1; clone size: once; CDR3 DNA: TGTGCCAGCAGTCTCACCCTAACAGGGGATGATGGCTACACCTTC; CDR3 protein: CASSLTLTGDDGYTF
V gene: TRBV12-5; J gene: TRBJ1-4; D gene: .; clone size: .; CDR3 DNA: TGTGCTAGTGCTTTTGGAGGGGAGGCTGAAAAACTGTTTTTT; CDR3 protein: CASAFGGEAEKLFF
V gene: TRBV7-2; J gene: TRBJ1-6; D gene: .; clone size: .; CDR3 DNA: TGTGCCAGCAGCTTAGGGAGCTATAATTCACCCCTCCACTTT; CDR3 protein: CASSLGSYNSPLHF
V gene: TRBV19; J gene: TRBJ1-5; D gene: .; clone size: many; CDR3 DNA: TGTGCCAGTAGTCTCTCCGAGGGATATCAGCCCCAGCATTTT; CDR3 protein: CASSLSEGYQPQHF
V gene: TRBV6-6; J gene: TRBJ2-3; D gene: TRBD2; clone size: .; CDR3 DNA: TGTGCCAGCAGTTCACTAGCGGGCACAGATACGCAGTATTTT; CDR3 protein: CASSSLAGTDTQYF
V gene: TRBV15; J gene: TRBJ2-2; D gene: .; clone size: .; CDR3 DNA: TGTGCCACCAGCAGAGGGGCCAACACCGGGGAGCTGTTTTTT; CDR3 protein: CATSRGANTGELFF
V gene: TRBV2; J gene: TRBJ1-2; D gene: TRBD1; clone size: .; CDR3 DNA: TGTGCCAGCAGGTCAGGGACAGGCGACTATGGCTACACCTTC; CDR3 protein: CASRSGTGDYGYTF
V gene: TRBV9; J gene: TRBJ1-6; D gene: .; clone size: once; CDR3 DNA: TGTGCCAGCAGCGTAGTAGATCATAATTCACCCCTCCACTTT; CDR3 protein: CASSVVDHNSPLHF
V gene: TRBV7-2; J gene: TRBJ2-2; D gene: TRBD2; clone size: .; CDR3 DNA: TGTGCCAGCAGCATCACTAGCGCCGGGGAGCTGTTTTTT; CDR3 protein: CASSITSAGELFF
V gene: TRBV4-2; J gene: TRBJ1-3; D gene: .; clone size: .; CDR3 DNA: TGTGCCAGCAGCCAAGAAGGGCTAAGACAGACTGGAAACACCATATATTTT; CDR3 protein: CASSQEGLRQTGNTIYF
V gene: TRBV5-6; J gene: TRBJ1-1; D gene: TRBD1; clone size: .; CDR3 DNA: TGTGCCAGCAGCTTAGGACAGGGGACGCTGAACACTGAAGCTTTCTTT; CDR3 protein: CASSLGQGTLNTEAFF
V gene: TRBV4-3; J gene: TRBJ2-3; D gene: TRBD2; clone size: .; CDR3 DNA: TGCGCCAGCAGCCAAGACTGGGGAGCTAGCGGGGTGACAGATACGCAGTATTTT; CDR3 protein: CASSQDWGASGVTDTQYF
V gene: TRBV18; J gene: TRBJ1-2; D gene: .; clone size: .; CDR3 DNA: TGTGCCAGCTCACCGTCGACGGCGGGCTATGGCTACACCTTC; CDR3 protein: CASSPSTAGYGYTF
V gene: TRBV5-1; J gene: TRBJ1-1; D gene: .; clone size: .; CDR3 DNA: TGCGCCAGCAGAACCCAGGGGATGAACACTGAAGCTTTCTTT; CDR3 protein: CASRTQGMNTEAFF
V gene: TRBV7-3; J gene: TRBJ2-1; D gene: TRBD2; clone size: .; CDR3 DNA: TGTGCCAGCAGCTTAATCAGCGGGGGGGGTAATGAGCAGTTCTTC; CDR3 protein: CASSLISGGGNEQFF
V gene: TRBV7-2; J gene: TRBJ2-5; D gene: TRBD2; clone size: .; CDR3 DNA: TGTGCCAGCAGCTTATCCTCTAGCGGGGGGGTTGAGACCCAGTACTTC; CDR3 protein: CASSLSSSGGVETQYF
V gene: TRBV11-2; J gene: TRBJ1-1; D gene: .; clone size: .; CDR3 DNA: TGTGCCAGCAGCTTATCCGGCGGCTTGGCTTTCTTT; CDR3 protein: CASSLSGGLAFF
V gene: TRBV18; J gene: TRBJ2-5; D gene: TRBD1; clone size: .; CDR3 DNA: TGTGCCAGCTCACCACCGAGGACAGGGGGTGTCGAGACCCAGTACTTC; CDR3 protein: CASSPPRTGGVETQYF
V gene: TRBV4-3; J gene: TRBJ2-7; D gene: .; clone size: .; CDR3 DNA: TGCGCCAGCAGCCAAGGACCTACAGCCTACGAGCAGTACTTC; CDR3 protein: CASSQGPTAYEQYF
V gene: TRBV7-8; J gene: TRBJ1-1; D gene: .; clone size: .; CDR3 DNA: TGTGCCAGCAGCGCTATGGGGGGAGTCAGCACTGAAGCTTTCTTT; CDR3 protein: CASSAMGGVSTEAFF
V gene: TRBV5-4; J gene: TRBJ2-7; D gene: TRBD1; clone size: .; CDR3 DNA: TGTGCCAGCAGCTTGGGGGGACAGGGGGCCGCCGAGCAGTACTTC; CDR3 protein: CASSLGGQGAAEQYF
V gene: TRBV19; J gene: TRBJ1-1; D gene: TRBD1; clone size: .; CDR3 DNA: TGTGCCGGGGGACAGGGGAAGGAGAACACTGAAGCTTTCTTT; CDR3 protein: CAGGQGKENTEAFF
V gene: TRBV11-3; J gene: TRBJ1-1; D gene: .; clone size: .; CDR3 DNA: TGTGCCAGCAGCCCCGGGCTAGAAGGGAGGGGCACTGAAGCTTTCTTT; CDR3 protein: CASSPGLEGRGTEAFF
V gene: TRBV27; J gene: TRBJ1-1; D gene: TRBD1; clone size: .; CDR3 DNA: TGTGCCAGCAGTCCCTCGACAGGGGCTGAAGCTTTCTTT; CDR3 protein: CASSPSTGAEAFF
V gene: TRBV2; J gene: TRBJ2-3; D gene: .; clone size: .; CDR3 DNA: TGTGCCAGCAGTTTGGGCTCCCCTAGCACAGATACGCAGTATTTT; CDR3 protein: CASSLGSPSTDTQYF
V gene: TRBV30; J gene: TRBJ1-2; D gene: TRBD1; clone size: .; CDR3 DNA: TGTGCCTGGAGCGACGGGACAGGCATCCTGCACTATGGCTACACCTTC; CDR3 protein: CAWSDGTGILHYGYTF
V gene: TRBV11-2; J gene: TRBJ1-2; D gene: .; clone size: .; CDR3 DNA: TGTGCCAGCAGCTTACTTCCCGTGACGGCCCAGGGCCCCTATGGCTACACCTTC; CDR3 protein: CASSLLPVTAQGPYGYTF
V gene: TRBV5-1; J gene: TRBJ1-1; D gene: .; clone size: few; CDR3 DNA: TGCGCCAGCAGCCCCACTCGGGACACTGAAGCTTTCTTT; CDR3 protein: CASSPTRDTEAFF
V gene: TRBV9; J gene: TRBJ1-1; D gene: TRBD1; clone size: few; CDR3 DNA: TGTGCCAGCAGTGAACAGGGGGTTGAAGCTTTCTTT; CDR3 protein: CASSEQGVEAFF
V gene: TRBV5-5; J gene: TRBJ1-2; D gene: TRBD1; clone size: .; CDR3 DNA: TGTGCCAGCAGGGGTGGACAGGGGAAGGCTGGCTACACCTTC; CDR3 protein: CASRGGQGKAGYTF
V gene: TRBV5-1; J gene: TRBJ1-1; D gene: TRBD1; clone size: .; CDR3 DNA: TGCGCCAGCAGCTTACCGGGACAGGGTTATTCTGAAGCTTTCTTT; CDR3 protein: CASSLPGQGYSEAFF
V gene: TRBV2; J gene: TRBJ2-1; D gene: .; clone size: once; CDR3 DNA: TGTGCCTCAAGCTGGGGGGGCCAGGACAATGAGCAGTTCTTC; CDR3 protein: CASSWGGQDNEQFF
V gene: TRBV29-1; J gene: TRBJ1-1; D gene: TRBD1; clone size: once; CDR3 DNA: TGCAGCACCGTTAGGGGGCTGAACACTGAAGCTTTCTTT; CDR3 protein: CSTVRGLNTEAFF
V gene: TRBV7-2; J gene: TRBJ1-2; D gene: TRBD1; clone size: .; CDR3 DNA: TGTGCCAGCAGCTTAGCGGGGAAACAGGGGGCTCTATATGGCTACACCTTC; CDR3 protein: CASSLAGKQGALYGYTF
V gene: TRBV30; J gene: TRBJ1-5; D gene: TRBD1; clone size: .; CDR3 DNA: TGTGCCTGGAATGGACAGGGGGATCAGCCCCAGCATTTT; CDR3 protein: CAWNGQGDQPQHF
V gene: TRBV5-6; J gene: TRBJ1-5; D gene: TRBD1; clone size: .; CDR3 DNA: TGTGCCAGCAGCAATGGACAGGGGGGTTATAGCAATCAGCCCCAGCATTTT; CDR3 protein: CASSNGQGGYSNQPQHF
V gene: TRBV6-5; J gene: TRBJ1-4; D gene: TRBD1; clone size: .; CDR3 DNA: TGTGCCAGCAGTCCCGAAGGGGGCACTAATGAAAAACTGTTTTTT; CDR3 protein: CASSPEGGTNEKLFF
V gene: TRBV9; J gene: TRBJ2-5; D gene: TRBD1; clone size: .; CDR3 DNA: TGTGCCAGCAGTCGACAGGGGGGAAAAGAGACCCAGTACTTC; CDR3 protein: CASSRQGGKETQYF
V gene: TRBV29-1; J gene: TRBJ2-1; D gene: .; clone size: .; CDR3 DNA: TGCAGCGCCCGCAGGGCCGCCAATGAGCAGTTCTTC; CDR3 protein: CSARRAANEQFF
V gene: TRBV6-5; J gene: TRBJ1-1; D gene: TRBD1; clone size: .; CDR3 DNA: TGTGCCAGCAGTTTAGACAGGGTGAGGACTGAAGCTTTCTTT; CDR3 protein: CASSLDRVRTEAFF
V gene: TRBV21-1; J gene: TRBJ2-3; D gene: .; clone size: .; CDR3 DNA: TGTGCCAGCAGCACAAGGGGGTCTTGGGGCACAGATACGCAGTATTTT; CDR3 protein: CASSTRGSWGTDTQYF
V gene: TRBV7-2; J gene: TRBJ2-7; D gene: TRBD2; clone size: .; CDR3 DNA: TGTGCCAGCAGCGTAGGACTAGCGGGGGGAGGGGAGCAGTACTTC; CDR3 protein: CASSVGLAGGGEQYF
V gene: TRBV7-9; J gene: TRBJ2-7; D gene: .; clone size: .; CDR3 DNA: TGTGCCAGCAGCCCAGTGGAGTGGGAGCAGTACTTC; CDR3 protein: CASSPVEWEQYF
V gene: TRBV15; J gene: TRBJ1-1; D gene: .; clone size: .; CDR3 DNA: TGTGCCACCAGCAGAGATTTGGCAGGGCAGCAAGCTTTCTTT; CDR3 protein: CATSRDLAGQQAFF
V gene: TRBV19; J gene: TRBJ2-7; D gene: .; clone size: .; CDR3 DNA: TGTGCCAGTAGAAGCTTCGGGGACACCCACTCCTACGAGCAGTACTTC; CDR3 protein: CASRSFGDTHSYEQYF
V gene: TRBV5-6; J gene: TRBJ1-1; D gene: TRBD1; clone size: .; CDR3 DNA: TGTGCCAGCAATCGGGACAGGGGAACTGAAGCTTTCTTT; CDR3 protein: CASNRDRGTEAFF
V gene: TRBV5-4; J gene: TRBJ2-5; D gene: TRBD1; clone size: .; CDR3 DNA: TGTGCCAGCAGATCCCGGACAGGGGAGGGAGAGACCCAGTACTTC; CDR3 protein: CASRSRTGEGETQYF
V gene: TRBV2; J gene: TRBJ2-3; D gene: TRBD2; clone size: once; CDR3 DNA: TGTGCCAGCAGGCGACTAGCGGGGGGCCCAGATACGCAGTATTTT; CDR3 protein: CASRRLAGGPDTQYF
V gene: TRBV9; J gene: TRBJ1-6; D gene: TRBD1; clone size: .; CDR3 DNA: TGTGCCAGCAGCGTAGGACAGGGGATTAATTCACCCCTCCACTTT; CDR3 protein: CASSVGQGINSPLHF